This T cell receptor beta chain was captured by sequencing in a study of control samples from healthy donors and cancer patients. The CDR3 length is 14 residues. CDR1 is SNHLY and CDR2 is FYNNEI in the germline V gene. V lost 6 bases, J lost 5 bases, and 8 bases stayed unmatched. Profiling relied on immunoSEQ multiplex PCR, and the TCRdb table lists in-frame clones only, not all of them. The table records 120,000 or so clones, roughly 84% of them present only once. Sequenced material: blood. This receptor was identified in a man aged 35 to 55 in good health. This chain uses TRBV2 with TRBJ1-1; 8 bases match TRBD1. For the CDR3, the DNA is TGTGCCAGCAGCCCGAACAGGGGGGGAACTGAAGCTTTCTTT. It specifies CASSPNRGGTEAFF.